This passage covers 32 T cell receptor beta chains from one sample sequenced in a study of cytomegalovirus exposure and HLA in healthy donors. Method: immunoSEQ multiplex PCR; TCRdb's copy keeps in-frame clones and lacks some. The sample lists 210,000 or so clones; 88% were seen once. Sequencing was carried out using PBMCs. All receptors derive from a woman aged 18-30 years in good health and CMV-seronegative.

The J gene is TRBJ2-2, the V gene TRBV7-6; D is unclear. Germline values: CDR1 SGHVS, CDR2 FNYEAQ. The length of the CDR3 is 14 residues. Trimming left V 1 base short and J 1 base short, with 4 bases between. As DNA, the CDR3 is TGTGCCAGCAGCTTAGGACAGAACACCGGGGAGCTGTTTTTT. Protein: CASSLGQNTGELFF.

The V call is TRBV10-1, the J call TRBJ2-1; 12 nucleotides align to TRBD2. The CDR3 is made up of 18 amino acids. Germline trimming cut 0 bases from V and 3 bases from J; bases unmatched to any gene: 6. CDR1 and CDR2 (germline): WNHNN, SYGVQD (reference sequence). CDR3 in amino acids: CASSESTGLAGNYNEQFF. CDR3 bases: TGCGCCAGCAGTGAGTCGACCGGACTAGCGGGAAACTACAATGAGCAGTTCTTC.

V is TRBV5-1 and J is TRBJ2-4, with a tentative D call TRBD2 (5 bases). The CDR3 covers 14 residues. The V gene lost 4 bases and the J gene lost 4 bases, with 12 bases spanning the gap. Per the germline V gene, CDR1 is SGHRS and CDR2 is YFSETQ. CDR3 region: CASSLSGLKNIQYF. Written as DNA, the CDR3 is TGCGCCAGCAGCCTGTCGGGATTGAAAAACATTCAGTACTTC. Full variable domain (remainder filled in from reference TRBV5-1 and TRBJ2-4): KAGVTQTPRYLIKTRGQQVTLSCSPISGHRSVSWYQQTPGQGLQFLFEYFSETQRNKGNFPGRFSGRQFSNSRSEMNVSTLELGDSALYLCASSLSGLKNIQYFGAGTRLSVL.

This clone has only one observation. The CDR3 spells CSVSSRNTIYF. CDR3 nucleotides: TGCAGCGTTTCTAGTCGAAACACCATATATTTT. The chain links TRBV29-1 to TRBJ1-3, with unresolved D. V was cut by 5 bases and J by 5 bases, with 7 bases left in between. The length of the CDR3 is 11 residues. The germline V gene has CDR1 SQVTM and CDR2 ANQGSEA.

The J gene is TRBJ2-3, the V gene TRBV7-8; TRBD2 aligns across 7 bases. The CDR3 has 16 residues. The V gene's germline CDR1 is SGHVS and CDR2 FQNEAQ. V gave up 3 bases and J gave up 1 base; unmatched junction bases: 7. In DNA form, the CDR3 reads TGTGCCAGCAGCTTGAGGGAGGGCCTTGGCACAGATACGCAGTATTTT. Amino acids: CASSLREGLGTDTQYF.

The CDR3 sequence is CSGGYGSSYNEQFF. CDR3 sequence (DNA): TGCAGCGGGGGGTACGGGAGCTCCTACAATGAGCAGTTCTTC. The gene calls are TRBV29-1 and TRBJ2-1, with D tentatively TRBD2 (6 bases). The CDR3 extends over 14 amino acids. CDR1 is SQVTM and CDR2 is ANQGSEA in the germline V gene. V lost 7 bases and J lost 0, with 13 bases in between.

CDR3: CASSFRTGVLYEQYF. The CDR3 nucleotides are TGTGCCAGCAGTTTTCGGACAGGGGTACTCTACGAGCAGTACTTC. This chain uses TRBV27 with TRBJ2-7; 9 bases fit TRBD1. The J segment lost 3 bases and the V segment lost 3 bases, leaving 6 bases of the junction unmatched. The germline V gene has CDR1 MNHEY and CDR2 SMNVEV (reference sequence). This CDR3 region has 15 residues.

The chain links TRBV28 to TRBJ1-4; 8 bases match TRBD1. The CDR3 length is 15 residues. The J segment lost 7 bases and the V segment lost 3 bases, leaving 7 bases of the junction unmatched. Germline V gene data show CDR1 as MDHEN and CDR2 as SYDVKM. Here the CDR3 reads CASSLSGQGGEKLFF. CDR3 DNA sequence: TGTGCCAGCAGTTTGAGTGGACAGGGAGGTGAAAAACTGTTTTTT.

This chain connects TRBV6-1 to TRBJ2-7, with D possibly being TRBD1 (6 bases). From germline, CDR1 is MNHNS and CDR2 SASEGT. This CDR3 has 14 residues. With 8 bases removed from V and 0 bases from J, the gap between germline ends came to 14 bases. CDR3 region: CASGTGLSSYEQYF. As DNA, the CDR3 is TGTGCCAGCGGAACAGGGTTAAGCTCCTACGAGCAGTACTTC.

The chain has TRBV5-1 and TRBJ2-3; the match to TRBD2 covers 12 bases. The ends lost 4 bases at V and 4 bases at J; junction bases unmatched: 10. Germline CDR1 reads SGHRS; CDR2 reads YFSETQ. This CDR3 has 17 amino acids. The CDR3 here is CASSTQTSGRMADTQYF. The DNA for the CDR3 is TGCGCCAGCAGCACCCAAACTAGCGGGAGGATGGCAGATACGCAGTATTTT.

The CDR3 loop reads CASSPTGMNTEAFF. CDR3 DNA sequence: TGTGCCAGCAGCCCGACAGGGATGAACACTGAAGCTTTCTTT. This chain uses TRBV7-2 with TRBJ1-1; 7 bases are shared with TRBD1. Germline CDR1 and CDR2: SGHTA and FQGNSA. The V segment lost 5 bases and the J segment 0 bases; nucleotides outside the gene matches: 3. The CDR3 spans 14 residues.

This clone was recorded once. V and J are TRBV18 and TRBJ2-2; 9 bases are shared with TRBD1. This CDR3 has 14 amino acids. Per germline, CDR1 KGHSH and CDR2 LQKENI. V lost 3 bases to trimming and J lost 8 bases; unmatched junction nucleotides: 4. The CDR3 DNA is TGTGCCAGCTCACCGGGACAGGGATCTGGGGAGCTGTTTTTT. Translating gives CASSPGQGSGELFF. Full variable domain (missing parts from reference TRBV18 and TRBJ2-2): NAGVMQNPRHLVRRRGQEARLRCSPMKGHSHVYWYRQLPEEGLKFMVYLQKENIIDESGMPKERFSAEFPKEGPSILRIQQVVRGDSAAYFCASSPGQGSGELFFGEGSRLTVL.

The chain joins TRBV28 to TRBJ1-2; 7 bases map to TRBD1. Germline V gene data show CDR1 as MDHEN and CDR2 as SYDVKM. There are 13 residues in the CDR3. V shed 6 bases and J 2 bases; nucleotides not matched to a gene: 3. The CDR3 DNA is TGTGCCAGCAGGGGGACAGAAAACTATGGCTACACCTTC. As protein: CASRGTENYGYTF.

The gene calls are TRBV15 and TRBJ2-3, with D perhaps matching TRBD1 (6 bases). CDR1 is LNHNV, CDR2 YYDKDF, per germline (reference sequence). The V end lost 3 bases, the J end lost 2 bases, and 9 bases lay between the germline ends. This CDR3 comprises 14 residues. The CDR3 loop is CATSRGDNTDTQYF. The CDR3 DNA is TGTGCCACCAGCAGGGGGGACAACACAGATACGCAGTATTTT.

The V and J genes are TRBV6-1 and TRBJ1-2, with a weak D call TRBD1 (6 bases). Germline-derived CDR1 and CDR2 are MNHNS and SASEGT. This CDR3 contains 17 residues. Trimming cost V 5 bases and J 4 bases, with 23 bases left between them. The CDR3 DNA reads TGTGCCAGCAGTCAAGACAGGTCGCCGTCTCGGCGCTATGGCTACACCTTC. Its protein is CASSQDRSPSRRYGYTF.

The CDR3 coding sequence is TGTGCCAGCAGTGGTACTGAAGCTGGAAACACCATATATTTT. Encoded protein: CASSGTEAGNTIYF. This chain connects TRBV6-1 to TRBJ1-3, with D uncertain. Germline CDR1 reads MNHNS; CDR2 reads SASEGT. The CDR3 is 14 residues long. The germline V and J ends were trimmed by 4 bases and 2 bases, with 9 bases remaining between them.

The V call is TRBV5-6, the J call TRBJ2-1; 7 bases map to TRBD1. Germline lookup yields CDR1 SGHDT and CDR2 YYEEEE. The CDR3 has 13 residues. Unmatched junction bases numbered 5, after V lost 4 bases and J lost 7 bases. The CDR3 bases are TGTGCCAGCAGCGCTGGGACAGCAAATGAGCAGTTCTTC. Its protein is CASSAGTANEQFF.

J is TRBJ2-5 and V is TRBV5-1; 7 positions agree with TRBD1. V was clipped by 1 base and J by 5 bases; unmatched bases: 2. The CDR3 spans 13 residues. Germline V lookup: CDR1 SGHRS, CDR2 YFSETQ. The CDR3 protein is CASSLHRGETQYF. The DNA of the CDR3 is TGCGCCAGCAGCTTGCACAGGGGCGAGACCCAGTACTTC.

In its sample, this clone was seen a few times. The rearrangement joins TRBV7-9 to TRBJ1-1; 7 nucleotides match TRBD1. The CDR3 loop spans 16 amino acids. Germline V gene data show CDR1 as SEHNR and CDR2 as FQNEAQ (reference sequence). V was clipped by 4 bases and J by 3 bases; unmatched bases: 11. CDR3 region: CASSSSDRVGDTEAFF. CDR3 DNA sequence: TGTGCCAGCAGCTCTTCTGACAGGGTAGGAGACACTGAAGCTTTCTTT.

This clone was picked up one time. This chain connects TRBV10-3 to TRBJ1-1; TRBD1 matches at 9 bases. The J segment lost 1 base and the V segment lost 3 bases, leaving 3 bases of the junction unmatched. The CDR3 totals 15 residues. CDR1 is ENHRY and CDR2 is SYGVKD in the germline V gene. CDR3 coding DNA: TGTGCCATCAGTGACGGGACAGGGACGAACACTGAAGCTTTCTTT. Translating it yields CAISDGTGTNTEAFF.

V usage is TRBV11-2 and J usage is TRBJ1-5; 11 bases fit TRBD1. V trimming: 5 bases; J trimming: 6 bases; junction bases outside the gene matches: 3. Germline-derived CDR1 and CDR2 are SGHAT and FQNNGV. CDR3 length equals 14 residues. CDR3 DNA: TGTGCCAGCAGCCCTGGGACAGGGGGTCAGCCCCAGCATTTT. Protein: CASSPGTGGQPQHF.

V is TRBV9 and J is TRBJ2-3; 8 bases map to TRBD2. This CDR3 spans 21 amino acids. Trimming cost V 1 base and J 4 bases; bases outside gene matches: 23. The germline CDR1 and CDR2 sequences are SGDLS and YYNGEE. In nucleotides, the CDR3 is TGTGCCAGCAGCGTATCTCCTGCTTCCTCGCAGCGGGGGAGGGGCGCAGATACGCAGTATTTT. This sequence encodes CASSVSPASSQRGRGADTQYF.

The genes are TRBV9 and TRBJ2-1; 8 positions agree with TRBD2. This CDR3 is 15 amino acids long. After removal of 4 bases from V and 7 bases from J, the junction contained 10 bases not matched to a gene. Germline CDR1 reads SGDLS; CDR2 reads YYNGEE. In DNA, the CDR3 is TGTGCCAGCAGCTCGGGAGCGGGAGACAGAAATGAGCAGTTCTTC. Translating gives CASSSGAGDRNEQFF.

The gene calls are TRBV10-3 and TRBJ2-4; 7 nucleotides match TRBD1. V lost 6 bases and J lost 7; bases outside the gene matches: 6. This CDR3 contains 13 residues. Germline CDR1 reads ENHRY; CDR2 reads SYGVKD. In nucleotides, the CDR3 is TGTGCCATCAGCGTCGACAGGGACAACATTCAGTACTTC. Protein sequence: CAISVDRDNIQYF.

The rearrangement links TRBV7-9 to TRBJ2-1, with 9 bases that match TRBD2. With V trimmed by 1 base and J by 2 bases, 9 bases remained unmatched. In germline, CDR1 is SEHNR, CDR2 FQNEAQ (reference sequence). This CDR3 has 18 amino acids. The CDR3: CASSLGLGLAGTYNEQFF. CDR3 nucleotides: TGTGCCAGCAGCTTAGGGTTAGGGCTAGCGGGAACCTACAATGAGCAGTTCTTC.

V gene TRBV5-1 combines with J gene TRBJ1-3, with a tentative D call TRBD1 (6 bases). The CDR3 covers 15 residues. Germline V gene lookup returns CDR1 SGHRS and CDR2 YFSETQ. Trimming pared 4 bases from V and 0 bases from J, leaving 11 bases between. CDR3 in amino acids: CASSTKDSSGNTIYF. DNA for the CDR3: TGCGCCAGCAGCACCAAGGACAGCTCTGGAAACACCATATATTTT.

The chain carries TRBV10-2 and TRBJ1-4; 7 nucleotides agree with TRBD1. Germline CDR1 and CDR2: WSHSY and SAAADI. J lost 7 bases, V lost 0 bases, and 5 bases had no gene match. The CDR3 runs to 15 residues. CDR3 sequence reads: CASSESTGTGEKLFF. For the CDR3, the DNA is TGCGCCAGCAGTGAGTCGACAGGGACGGGTGAAAAACTGTTTTTT.

The chain joins TRBV28 to TRBJ2-7; a weak D match, TRBD1 (5 bases). This CDR3 is 12 amino acids long. Germline V gene lookup returns CDR1 MDHEN and CDR2 SYDVKM. V lost 6 bases, J lost 3 bases, and 9 bases lay in between. CDR3 in DNA: TGTGCCAGCAGCTCCGACAGCTACGAGCAGTACTTC. Its translation: CASSSDSYEQYF.

The gene calls are TRBV4-1 and TRBJ2-7, with D possibly being TRBD2 (5 bases). The CDR3 is made up of 15 amino acids. CDR1 is MGHRA and CDR2 is YSYEKL in the germline V gene. V shed 2 bases and J shed 4 bases, with 15 bases lying between them. CDR3 sequence reads: CASSQPLAPSYEQYF. CDR3 nucleotides: TGCGCCAGCAGCCAACCCCTAGCTCCCTCTTACGAGCAGTACTTC.

The J gene is TRBJ2-3, the V gene TRBV7-2, with 7 bases fitting TRBD2. The CDR3 is made up of 14 amino acids. The V and J ends lost 3 bases and 6 bases, in that order; junction bases with no gene match: 6. Germline lookup yields CDR1 SGHTA and CDR2 FQGNSA. DNA of the CDR3: TGTGCCAGCAGCTTTAATAGCGGGTTGGATACGCAGTATTTT. Translating gives CASSFNSGLDTQYF.

This clone was observed a few times. The chain employs TRBV28 and TRBJ2-7, with D perhaps TRBD1 (6 bases). Germline assignment: CDR1 MDHEN and CDR2 SYDVKM. Between the trimmed V and J ends, which lost 5 bases and 2 bases, there was a span of 10 bases. The CDR3 is made up of 13 amino acids. The CDR3: CASSEQGPYEQYF. The CDR3 coding sequence is TGTGCCAGCAGTGAACAGGGTCCCTACGAGCAGTACTTC.

There are a few counts of this clone. The chain joins TRBV6-5 to TRBJ2-2; D not certain. Trimming took 8 bases from V and 7 from J, leaving 8 bases between them. The CDR3 is made up of 11 amino acids. The V gene's germline CDR1 is MNHEY and CDR2 SVGAGI. CDR3 sequence (DNA): TGTGCCAGCGGTTTTCTCGGGGAGCTGTTTTTT. Residues: CASGFLGELFF.